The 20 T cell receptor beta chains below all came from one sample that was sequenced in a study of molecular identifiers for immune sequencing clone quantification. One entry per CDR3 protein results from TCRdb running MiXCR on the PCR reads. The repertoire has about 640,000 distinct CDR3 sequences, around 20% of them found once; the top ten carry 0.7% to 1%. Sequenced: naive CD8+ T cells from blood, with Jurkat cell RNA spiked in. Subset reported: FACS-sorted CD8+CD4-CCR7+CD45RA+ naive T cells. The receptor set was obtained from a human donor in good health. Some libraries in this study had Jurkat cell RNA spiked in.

The CDR3 sequence is CASSDEGWGRDEKLFF. In DNA, the CDR3 is TGTGCCAGCAGTGATGAGGGATGGGGGAGGGATGAAAAACTGTTTTTT. The chain employs TRBV6-5 and TRBJ1-4, with D possibly TRBD1 on 5 matching bases. CDR3 length: 16 residues. Trimming cost V 5 bases and J 6 bases, with 19 bases left between them. The germline V gene has CDR1 MNHEY and CDR2 SVGAGI.

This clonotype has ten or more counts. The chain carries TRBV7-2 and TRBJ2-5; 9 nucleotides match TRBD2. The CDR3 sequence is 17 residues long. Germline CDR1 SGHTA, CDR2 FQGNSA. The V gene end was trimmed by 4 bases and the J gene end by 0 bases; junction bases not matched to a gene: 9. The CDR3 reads CASSYDPSGVYQETQYF. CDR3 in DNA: TGTGCCAGCAGCTACGACCCTAGCGGGGTGTACCAAGAGACCCAGTACTTC.

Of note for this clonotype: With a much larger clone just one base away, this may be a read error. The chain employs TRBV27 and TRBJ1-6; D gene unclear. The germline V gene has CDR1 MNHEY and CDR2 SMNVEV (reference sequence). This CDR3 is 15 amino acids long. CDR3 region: CAGSLGRSYNSPLHF. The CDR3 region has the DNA TGTGCCGGCAGTTTAGGAAGGAGCTATAATTCACCCCTCCACTTT.

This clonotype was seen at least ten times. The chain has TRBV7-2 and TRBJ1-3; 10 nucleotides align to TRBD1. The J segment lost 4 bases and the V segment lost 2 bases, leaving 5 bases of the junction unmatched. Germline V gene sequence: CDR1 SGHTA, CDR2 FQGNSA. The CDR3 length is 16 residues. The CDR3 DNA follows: TGTGCCAGCAGCTTACCGAGGGACAGGGGCGGAAACACCATATATTTT. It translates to CASSLPRDRGGNTIYF.

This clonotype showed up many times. CDR3 DNA: TGTGCCAGCAGTTTCCGAGGGGTGACAGAAGAGACCCAGTACTTC. Amino acids: CASSFRGVTEETQYF. The V gene is TRBV28, the J gene TRBJ2-5; D tentatively fits TRBD1 or TRBD2 (5 bases each). Trimming stripped 3 bases from V and 3 bases from J, with 14 bases between. CDR3 length equals 15 residues. Looked up from germline, CDR1 is MDHEN and CDR2 is SYDVKM.

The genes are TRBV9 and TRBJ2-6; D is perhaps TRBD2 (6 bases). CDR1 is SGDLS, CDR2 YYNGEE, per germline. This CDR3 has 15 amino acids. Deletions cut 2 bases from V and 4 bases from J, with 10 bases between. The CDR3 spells CASSVGGLGANVLTF. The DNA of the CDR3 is TGTGCCAGCAGCGTCGGGGGACTGGGGGCCAACGTCCTGACTTTC.

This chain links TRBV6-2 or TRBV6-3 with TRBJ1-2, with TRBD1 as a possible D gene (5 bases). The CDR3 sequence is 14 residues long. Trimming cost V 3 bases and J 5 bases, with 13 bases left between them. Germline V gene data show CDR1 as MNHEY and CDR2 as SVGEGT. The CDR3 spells CASSYTGGRYGYTF. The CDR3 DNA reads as TGTGCCAGCAGTTATACTGGGGGAAGATATGGCTACACCTTC.

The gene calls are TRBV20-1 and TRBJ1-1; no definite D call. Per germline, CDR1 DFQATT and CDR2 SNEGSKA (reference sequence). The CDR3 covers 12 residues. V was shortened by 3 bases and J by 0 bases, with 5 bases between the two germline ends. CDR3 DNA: TGCAGTGCTAGTTCTTTGAACACTGAAGCTTTCTTT. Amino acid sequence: CSASSLNTEAFF.

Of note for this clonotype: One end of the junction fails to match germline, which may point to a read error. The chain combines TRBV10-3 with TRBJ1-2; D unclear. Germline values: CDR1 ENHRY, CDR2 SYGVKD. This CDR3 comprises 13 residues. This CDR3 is CAISDSYRYGCTF. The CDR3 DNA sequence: TGTGCCATCAGTGATTCCTACCGCTATGGCTGCACCTTC.

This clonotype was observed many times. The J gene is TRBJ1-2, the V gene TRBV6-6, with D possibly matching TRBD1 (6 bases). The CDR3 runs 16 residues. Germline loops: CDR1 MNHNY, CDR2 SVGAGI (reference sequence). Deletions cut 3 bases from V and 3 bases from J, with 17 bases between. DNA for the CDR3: TGTGCCAGCAGTTATCATTTGCCGGGGGCCGACTATGGCTACACCTTC. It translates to CASSYHLPGADYGYTF.

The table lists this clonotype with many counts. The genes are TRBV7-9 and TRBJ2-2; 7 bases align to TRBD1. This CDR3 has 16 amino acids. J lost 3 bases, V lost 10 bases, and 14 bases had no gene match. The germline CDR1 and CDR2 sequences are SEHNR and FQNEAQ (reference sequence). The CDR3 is CATTHTGTAYTGELFF. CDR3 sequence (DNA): TGTGCCACCACCCACACCGGGACAGCTTACACCGGGGAGCTGTTTTTT.

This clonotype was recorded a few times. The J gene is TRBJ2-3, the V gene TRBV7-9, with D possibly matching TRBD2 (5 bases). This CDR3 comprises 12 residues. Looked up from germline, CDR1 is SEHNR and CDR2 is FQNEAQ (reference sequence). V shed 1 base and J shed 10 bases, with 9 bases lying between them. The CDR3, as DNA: TGTGCCAGCAGCTTAGATCCGGGGTCGCAGTATTTT. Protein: CASSLDPGSQYF.

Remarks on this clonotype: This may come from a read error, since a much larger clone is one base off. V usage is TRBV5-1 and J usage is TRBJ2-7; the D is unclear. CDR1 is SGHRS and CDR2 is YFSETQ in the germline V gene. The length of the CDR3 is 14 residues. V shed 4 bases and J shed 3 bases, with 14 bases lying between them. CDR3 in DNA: TGCGCCAGCAGCCACGGTCGGGCAGACTACGAGCAGTACTTC. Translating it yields CASSHGRADYEQYF.

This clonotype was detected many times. The CDR3, as DNA: TGTGCCAGCAGGCCGGGGACAGGGACCGGGGAGCTGTTTTTT. Residues: CASRPGTGTGELFF. The chain is built from TRBV6-5 and TRBJ2-2; 9 bases line up with TRBD1. The junction had 4 bases not matched to a gene; V was cut back by 6 bases and J by 5 bases. The CDR3 is made up of 14 amino acids. Germline CDR1 reads MNHEY; CDR2 reads SVGAGI.

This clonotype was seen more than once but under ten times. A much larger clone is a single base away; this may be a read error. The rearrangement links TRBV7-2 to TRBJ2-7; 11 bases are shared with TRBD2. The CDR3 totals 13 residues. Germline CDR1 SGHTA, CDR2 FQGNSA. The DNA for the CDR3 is TGTGTCAGTCGACTAGCGGGAAACTACGAGCAGTACTTC. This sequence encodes CVSRLAGNYEQYF.

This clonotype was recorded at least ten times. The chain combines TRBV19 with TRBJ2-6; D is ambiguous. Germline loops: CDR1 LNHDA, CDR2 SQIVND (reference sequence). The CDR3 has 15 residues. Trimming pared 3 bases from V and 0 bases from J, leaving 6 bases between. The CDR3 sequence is CASSIWSSGANVLTF. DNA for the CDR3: TGTGCCAGTAGTATTTGGAGCTCTGGGGCCAACGTCCTGACTTTC.

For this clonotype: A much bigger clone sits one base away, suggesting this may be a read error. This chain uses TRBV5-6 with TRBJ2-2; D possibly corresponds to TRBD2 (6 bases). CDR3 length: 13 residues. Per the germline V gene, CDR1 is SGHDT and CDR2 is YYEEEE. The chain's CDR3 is CASSFGLTGGLFF. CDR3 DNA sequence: TGTGCCAGCAGCTTTGGATTGACCGGGGGGCTGTTTTTT.

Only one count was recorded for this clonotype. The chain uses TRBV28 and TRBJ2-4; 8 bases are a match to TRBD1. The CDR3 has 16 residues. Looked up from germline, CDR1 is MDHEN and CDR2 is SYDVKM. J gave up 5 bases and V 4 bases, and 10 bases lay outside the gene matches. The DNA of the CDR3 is TGTGCCAGCAGTTACTATTCGGGACAGGATCAAAACATTCAGTACTTC. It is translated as CASSYYSGQDQNIQYF. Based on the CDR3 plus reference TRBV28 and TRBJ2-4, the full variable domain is DVKVTQSSRYLVKRTGEKVFLECVQDMDHENMFWYRQDPGLGLRLIYFSYDVKMKEKGDIPEGYSVSREKKERFSLILESASTNQTSMYLCASSYYSGQDQNIQYFGAGTRLSVL.

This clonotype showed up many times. CDR3: CASSLDPPGGSTDTQYF. The CDR3 DNA is TGTGCCAGCAGCTTAGACCCGCCCGGGGGATCCACAGATACGCAGTATTTT. The chain has TRBV13 and TRBJ2-3, with D possibly being TRBD2 (6 bases). Germline assignment: CDR1 PRHDT and CDR2 FYEKMQ (reference sequence). Trimming left V 1 base short and J 2 bases short, with 16 bases between. This CDR3 has 17 amino acids.

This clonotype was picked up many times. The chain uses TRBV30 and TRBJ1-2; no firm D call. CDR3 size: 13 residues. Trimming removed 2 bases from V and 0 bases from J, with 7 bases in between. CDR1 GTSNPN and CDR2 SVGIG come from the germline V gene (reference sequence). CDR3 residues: CAWSPGSNYGYTF. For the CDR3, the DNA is TGTGCCTGGAGTCCGGGATCTAACTATGGCTACACCTTC.